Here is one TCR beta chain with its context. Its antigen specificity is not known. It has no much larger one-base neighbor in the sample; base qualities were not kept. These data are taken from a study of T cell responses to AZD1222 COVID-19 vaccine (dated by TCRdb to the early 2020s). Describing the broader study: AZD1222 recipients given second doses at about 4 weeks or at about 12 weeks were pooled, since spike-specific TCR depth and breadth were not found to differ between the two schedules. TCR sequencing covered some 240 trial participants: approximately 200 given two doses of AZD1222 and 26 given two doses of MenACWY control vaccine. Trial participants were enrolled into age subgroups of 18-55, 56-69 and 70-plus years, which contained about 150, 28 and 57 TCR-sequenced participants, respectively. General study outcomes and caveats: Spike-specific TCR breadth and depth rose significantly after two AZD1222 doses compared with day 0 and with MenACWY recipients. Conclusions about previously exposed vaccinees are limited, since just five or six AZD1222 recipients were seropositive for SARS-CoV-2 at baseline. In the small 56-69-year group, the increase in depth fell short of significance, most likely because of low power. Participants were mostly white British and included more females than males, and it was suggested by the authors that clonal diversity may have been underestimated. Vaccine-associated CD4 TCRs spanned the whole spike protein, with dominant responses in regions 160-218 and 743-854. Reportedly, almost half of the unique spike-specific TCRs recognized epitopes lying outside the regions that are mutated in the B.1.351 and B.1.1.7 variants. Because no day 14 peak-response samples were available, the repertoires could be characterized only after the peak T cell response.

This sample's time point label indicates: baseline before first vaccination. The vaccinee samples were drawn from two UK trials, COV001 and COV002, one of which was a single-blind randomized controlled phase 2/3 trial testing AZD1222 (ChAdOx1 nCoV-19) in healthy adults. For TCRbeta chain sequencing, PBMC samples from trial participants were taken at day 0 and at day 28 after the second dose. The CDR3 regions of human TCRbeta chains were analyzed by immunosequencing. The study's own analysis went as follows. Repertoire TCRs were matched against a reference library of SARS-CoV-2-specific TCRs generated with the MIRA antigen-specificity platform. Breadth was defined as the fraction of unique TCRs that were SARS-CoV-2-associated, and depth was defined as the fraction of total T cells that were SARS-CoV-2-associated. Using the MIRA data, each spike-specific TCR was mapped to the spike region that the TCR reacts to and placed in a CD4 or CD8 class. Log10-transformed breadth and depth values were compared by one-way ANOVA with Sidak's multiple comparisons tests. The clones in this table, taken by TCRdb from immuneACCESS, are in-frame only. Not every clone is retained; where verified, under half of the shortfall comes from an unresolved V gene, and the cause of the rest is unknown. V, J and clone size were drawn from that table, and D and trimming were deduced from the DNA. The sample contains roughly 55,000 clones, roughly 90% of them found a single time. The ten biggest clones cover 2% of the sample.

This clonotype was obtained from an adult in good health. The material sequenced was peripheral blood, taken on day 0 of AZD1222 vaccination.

The bases read TGTGCCAGCAGCTCTGGCACAGATACGCAGTATTTT. It is translated as CASSSGTDTQYF. The chain links TRBV7-3 with TRBJ2-3; no D segment can be confidently identified. Its CDR3 holds 12 amino acids, cysteine through phenylalanine. Only the CDR3 part of the read is kept: 36 bases, read in frame from the first base. Deletion took 4 bases off V and 1 base off J, with a span of 3 bases between the germline ends. According to the germline V gene, CDR1 reads SGHTA and CDR2 reads FQGTGA.